The T cell receptor (beta chain) described here comes from a study of T cells in Graves' hyperthyroidism and ophthalmopathy. Broader study findings: Most thyroid clonotypes expanded above 0.001 were also detected in blood.

The CDR3 has 16 amino acids. The V gene's germline CDR1 is KGHDR and CDR2 SFDVKD. V lost 6 bases to trimming and J lost 6 bases, with 22 bases between them. Aged 18 to 65, the patients had hyperthyroidism that was newly diagnosed and had lasted under 2 months. Template material for amplifying TCR beta CDR3 regions consisted of RNA transcripts. An initial round of RT-PCR targeting the TCR CDR3 relied on the HTBI primer set. TCRdb ran MiXCR on the multiplex PCR reads and lists one entry per CDR3 protein. The repertoire includes under 700,000 distinct CDR3 sequences, around 45% of them detected once, and 6.5% to 9% sits in the top ten. Points on this clonotype: The antigen remains undetermined.

Material for sequencing was peripheral blood or thyroid tissue (not recorded which). The source of this sequence is a woman aged 18-29 years with Graves' hyperthyroidism. The chain has TRBV24-1 and TRBJ1-2; D gene ambiguous. CDR3 nucleotides: TGTGCCACCAGTAAGCGTTCCCAGGCAGGCTTTGATGGCTACACCTTC. Protein product: CATSKRSQAGFDGYTF.